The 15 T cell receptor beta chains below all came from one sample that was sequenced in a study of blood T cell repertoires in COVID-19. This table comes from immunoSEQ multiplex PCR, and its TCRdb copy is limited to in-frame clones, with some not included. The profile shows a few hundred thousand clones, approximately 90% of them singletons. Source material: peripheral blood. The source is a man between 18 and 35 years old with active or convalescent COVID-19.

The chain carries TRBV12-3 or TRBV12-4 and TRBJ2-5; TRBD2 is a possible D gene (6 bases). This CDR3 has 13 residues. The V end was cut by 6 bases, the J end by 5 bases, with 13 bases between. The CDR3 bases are TGTGCCAGCAGAACCTCTGGGAGGGAGACCCAGTACTTC. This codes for CASRTSGRETQYF.

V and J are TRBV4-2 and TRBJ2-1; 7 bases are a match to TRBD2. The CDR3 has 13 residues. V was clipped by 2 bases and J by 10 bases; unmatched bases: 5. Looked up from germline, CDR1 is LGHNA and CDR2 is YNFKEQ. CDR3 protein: CASSQFTGREQFF. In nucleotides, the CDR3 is TGTGCCAGCAGCCAATTTACCGGGAGGGAGCAGTTCTTC.

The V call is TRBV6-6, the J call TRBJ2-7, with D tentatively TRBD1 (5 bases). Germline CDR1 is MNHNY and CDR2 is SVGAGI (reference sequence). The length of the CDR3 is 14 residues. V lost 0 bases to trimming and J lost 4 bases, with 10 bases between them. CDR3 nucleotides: TGTGCCAGCAGTTACTCGACAGAAACGTACGAGCAGTACTTC. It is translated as CASSYSTETYEQYF.

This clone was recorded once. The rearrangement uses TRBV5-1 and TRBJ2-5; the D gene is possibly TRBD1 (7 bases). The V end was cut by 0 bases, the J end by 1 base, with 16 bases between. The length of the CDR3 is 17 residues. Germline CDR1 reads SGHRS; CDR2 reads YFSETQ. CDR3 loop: CASSLAIGGTAQETQYF. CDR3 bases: TGCGCCAGCAGCTTGGCAATAGGAGGGACAGCCCAAGAGACCCAGTACTTC.

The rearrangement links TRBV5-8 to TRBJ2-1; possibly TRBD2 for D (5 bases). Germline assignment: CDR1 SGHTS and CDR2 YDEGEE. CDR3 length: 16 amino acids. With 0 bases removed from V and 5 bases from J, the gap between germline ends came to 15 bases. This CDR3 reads CASSLESGRIHNEQFF. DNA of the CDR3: TGTGCCAGCAGCTTGGAAAGCGGTCGGATTCACAATGAGCAGTTCTTC.

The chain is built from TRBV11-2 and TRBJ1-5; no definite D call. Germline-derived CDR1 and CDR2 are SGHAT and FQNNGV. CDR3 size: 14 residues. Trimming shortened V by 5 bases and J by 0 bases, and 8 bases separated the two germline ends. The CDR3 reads CASSLIDSNQPQHF. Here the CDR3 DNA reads TGTGCCAGCAGCCTAATCGATAGCAATCAGCCCCAGCATTTT.

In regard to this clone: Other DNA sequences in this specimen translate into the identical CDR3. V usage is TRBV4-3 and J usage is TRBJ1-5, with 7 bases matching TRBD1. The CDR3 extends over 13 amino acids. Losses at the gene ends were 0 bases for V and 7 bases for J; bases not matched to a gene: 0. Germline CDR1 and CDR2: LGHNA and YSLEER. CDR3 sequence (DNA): TGCGCCAGCAGCCAAGACAGGGGGCAGCCCCAGCATTTT. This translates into CASSQDRGQPQHF.

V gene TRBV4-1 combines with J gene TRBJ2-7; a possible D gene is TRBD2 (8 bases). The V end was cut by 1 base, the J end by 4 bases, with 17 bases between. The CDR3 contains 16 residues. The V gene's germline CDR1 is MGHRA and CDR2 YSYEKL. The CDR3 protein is CASSQGTGGRTYEQYF. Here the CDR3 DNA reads TGCGCCAGCAGCCAAGGGACAGGCGGGAGGACGTACGAGCAGTACTTC.

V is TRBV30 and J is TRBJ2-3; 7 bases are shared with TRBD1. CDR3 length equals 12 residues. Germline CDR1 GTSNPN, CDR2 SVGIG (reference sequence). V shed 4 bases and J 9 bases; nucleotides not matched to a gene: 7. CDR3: CAWTRGGGTQYF. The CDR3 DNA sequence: TGTGCCTGGACGAGAGGGGGCGGGACGCAGTATTTT.

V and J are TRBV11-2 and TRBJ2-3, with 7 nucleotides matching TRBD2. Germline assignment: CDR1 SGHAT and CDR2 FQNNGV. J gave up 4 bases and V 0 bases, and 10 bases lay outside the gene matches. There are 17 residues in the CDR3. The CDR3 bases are TGTGCCAGCAGCTTAGATCTTATGGGGGGGGGTGCAGATACGCAGTATTTT. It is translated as CASSLDLMGGGADTQYF. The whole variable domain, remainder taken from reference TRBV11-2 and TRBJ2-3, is EAGVAQSPRYKIIEKRQSVAFWCNPISGHATLYWYQQILGQGPKLLIQFQNNGVVDDSQLPKDRFSAERLKGVDSTLKIQPAKLEDSAVYLCASSLDLMGGGADTQYFGPGTRLTVL.

CDR3 residues: CASWSPGTGAYEQYF. CDR3 sequence (DNA): TGTGCCAGCTGGTCCCCCGGGACGGGAGCCTACGAGCAGTACTTC. The genes are TRBV6-5 and TRBJ2-7, with D possibly matching TRBD2 (6 bases). The CDR3 covers 15 residues. Per the germline V gene, CDR1 is MNHEY and CDR2 is SVGAGI. V lost 8 bases to trimming and J lost 2 bases, with 19 bases between them.

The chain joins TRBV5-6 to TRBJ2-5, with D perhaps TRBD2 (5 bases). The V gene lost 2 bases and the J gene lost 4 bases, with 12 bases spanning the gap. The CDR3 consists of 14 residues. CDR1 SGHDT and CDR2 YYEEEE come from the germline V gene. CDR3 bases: TGTGCCAGCAGCTTTTGGGAGACGAGAGAGACCCAGTACTTC. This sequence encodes CASSFWETRETQYF.

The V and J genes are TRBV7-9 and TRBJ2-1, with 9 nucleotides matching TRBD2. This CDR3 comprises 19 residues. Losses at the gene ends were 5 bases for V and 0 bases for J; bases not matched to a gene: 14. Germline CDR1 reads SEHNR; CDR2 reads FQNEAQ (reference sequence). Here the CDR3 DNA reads TGTGCCAGCAGCCCAAAACCGCTAGCGGGGAAGAGCTCCTACAATGAGCAGTTCTTC. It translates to CASSPKPLAGKSSYNEQFF.

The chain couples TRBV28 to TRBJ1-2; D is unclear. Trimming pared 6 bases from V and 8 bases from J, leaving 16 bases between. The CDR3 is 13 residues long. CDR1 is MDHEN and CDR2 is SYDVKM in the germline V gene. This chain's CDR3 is CASRPRRENGYTF. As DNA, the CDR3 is TGTGCCAGCAGACCTCGAAGGGAGAACGGCTACACCTTC.

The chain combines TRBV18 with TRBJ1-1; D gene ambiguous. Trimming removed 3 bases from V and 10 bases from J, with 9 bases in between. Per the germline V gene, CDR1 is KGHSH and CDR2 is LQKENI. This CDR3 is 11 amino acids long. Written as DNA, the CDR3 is TGTGCCAGCTCACCCCGGGAGGGAGCTTTCTTT. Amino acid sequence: CASSPREGAFF.